The clone carrying this T cell receptor (beta chain) has a single count. Only in-frame clones appear in the TCRdb table, and some are missing; sequencing was by immunoSEQ multiplex PCR. The sample lists under 75,000 clones; approximately 92% were seen once. The sample originates from a study of technical replicates of blood from a handful of donors. Germline V gene sequence: CDR1 SEHNR, CDR2 FQNEAQ (reference sequence). The CDR3 contains 15 residues. The ends were cut back, 3 bases at V and 3 bases at J, with 12 bases in the middle. The material sequenced was PBMCs. V usage is TRBV7-9 and J usage is TRBJ2-4; weak D call: TRBD1 (5 bases). The clonotype was recovered from a human donor in good health. Some clones in this sample may be carry-over from other donors' samples. CDR3 nucleotides: TGTGCCAGCAGCTTTGGCAGGGTGGGCAAAAACATTCAGTACTTC. This translates into CASSFGRVGKNIQYF.